Below, 13 T cell receptor beta chains from the same sample are listed, as sequenced in a study of blood T cells in healthy people across ages (dated by TCRdb to between 2014 and 2017). The library relied on 5' RACE. The sequencing machine was an Illumina HiSeq 2500. The second PCR ran for about 6 to 12 cycles and used a J-beta primer mix along with a sample-barcoded 5' primer. TCRdb reworked the public reads: Q25 trimming with fastp, MiXCR clone assembly, productive beta chains retained. All rows with the same CDR3 protein become a single entry with the most common DNA and genes. This sample gives 500,000 to 550,000 distinct CDR3 sequences in total; more than 20% of them show up just once. The ten largest account for 7.5% to 9% of the sample. These records were also assigned to another study, of T cells of mothers and their children.

Material: blood. The receptors stem from a boy between 5 and 17 years old in good health.

Only a few counts were recorded for this clonotype. The chain employs TRBV2 and TRBJ2-5; 8 nucleotides align to TRBD1. Looked up from germline, CDR1 is SNHLY and CDR2 is FYNNEI. V trimming: 2 bases; J trimming: 3 bases; junction bases outside the gene matches: 5. The CDR3 is made up of 15 amino acids. This CDR3 reads CASSELSDREETQYF. The CDR3 DNA reads TGTGCCAGCAGTGAATTATCGGACAGGGAAGAGACCCAGTACTTC. The whole variable domain, filled in from reference TRBV2 and TRBJ2-5, reads EPEVTQTPSHQVTQMGQEVILRCVPISNHLYFYWYRQILGQKVEFLVSFYNNEISEKSEIFDDQFSVERPDGSNFTLKIRSTKLEDSAMYFCASSELSDREETQYFGPGTRLLVL.

The chain joins TRBV29-1 to TRBJ1-1; D uncertain. Germline CDR1 reads SQVTM; CDR2 reads ANQGSEA. With 1 base removed from V and 0 bases from J, the gap between germline ends came to 6 bases. The CDR3 length is 13 residues. The DNA for the CDR3 is TGCAGCGTTGAAGGCAGCTTGAACACTGAAGCTTTCTTT. This codes for CSVEGSLNTEAFF.

Points on this clonotype: Sequence at one end of the junction differs from germline and may be a read error. The J gene is TRBJ2-3, the V gene TRBV4-3, with D perhaps matching TRBD2 (6 bases). The CDR3 has 15 amino acids. Looked up from germline, CDR1 is LGHNA and CDR2 is YSLEER. This CDR3 reads CVSSLTGVYTDTQYF. The DNA for the CDR3 is TGCGTCAGCAGCCTAACGGGAGTTTATACAGATACGCAGTATTTT.

A few counts support this clonotype. This rearrangement joins TRBV7-2 to TRBJ2-7; the match to TRBD2 covers 13 bases. From germline, CDR1 is SGHTA and CDR2 FQGNSA. This CDR3 is built from 17 residues. The V and J ends lost 0 bases and 2 bases, in that order; junction bases with no gene match: 4. The CDR3 coding sequence is TGTGCCAGCAGCTTAGCTAGGACTAGCGGGAGCCCCTACGAGCAGTACTTC. This codes for CASSLARTSGSPYEQYF.

The chain carries TRBV28 and TRBJ2-3; TRBD2 is a possible D gene (5 bases). The CDR3 loop spans 17 amino acids. Trimming left V 3 bases short and J 1 base short, with 17 bases between. CDR1 and CDR2 from the germline V gene are MDHEN and SYDVKM. The CDR3 sequence: CASSFTRLGAGTDTQYF. The CDR3 nucleotides read TGTGCCAGCAGTTTTACTAGGCTAGGCGCTGGCACAGATACGCAGTATTTT.

This clonotype was recorded a few times. This sequence joins TRBV4-3 and TRBJ1-1; D is perhaps TRBD1 (5 bases). The CDR3 is 15 amino acids. Germline CDR1 LGHNA, CDR2 YSLEER. V lost 1 base and J lost 3, with 12 bases in between. CDR3 region: CASSQVGRAHTEAFF. DNA of the CDR3: TGCGCCAGCAGCCAAGTAGGCAGGGCACACACTGAAGCTTTCTTT.

This chain connects TRBV2 to TRBJ2-3; TRBD1 matches at 7 bases. The CDR3 spans 17 residues. Germline-derived CDR1 and CDR2 are SNHLY and FYNNEI. J gave up 0 bases and V 10 bases, and 16 bases lay outside the gene matches. The CDR3 loop reads CAIQAGTEPSSTDTQYF. As DNA, the CDR3 is TGTGCCATACAAGCCGGGACAGAGCCCTCTAGCACAGATACGCAGTATTTT.

This clonotype was counted between two and nine times. The rearrangement joins TRBV20-1 to TRBJ2-2; 14 bases map to TRBD2. The ends lost 3 bases at V and 0 bases at J; junction bases unmatched: 3. Germline CDR1 is DFQATT and CDR2 is SNEGSKA (reference sequence). This CDR3 is built from 17 residues. The CDR3, as DNA: TGCAGTGCTAGGGGACTAGCGGGAGCCCCGAACACCGGGGAGCTGTTTTTT. Translating gives CSARGLAGAPNTGELFF.

J is TRBJ2-1 and V is TRBV27; D is ambiguous. This CDR3 comprises 15 residues. V dropped 3 bases and J dropped 1 base, with 10 bases sitting between them. The germline V gene encodes CDR1 MNHEY and CDR2 SMNVEV (reference sequence). CDR3 sequence (DNA): TGTGCCAGCAGTTTTGGACCGAGTTCCTACAATGAGCAGTTCTTC. As protein: CASSFGPSSYNEQFF.

The rearrangement links TRBV20-1 to TRBJ1-5, with 9 bases lining up with TRBD1. V was clipped by 2 bases and J by 1 base; unmatched bases: 9. The CDR3 totals 17 residues. Germline-derived CDR1 and CDR2 are DFQATT and SNEGSKA (reference sequence). As DNA, the CDR3 is TGCAGTGCTAGACTCCCGACAGGGGGTCTAAGCAATCAGCCCCAGCATTTT. Translation gives CSARLPTGGLSNQPQHF.

A note on this clonotype: Sequence at one end of the junction differs from germline and may be a read error. The chain has TRBV29-1 and TRBJ1-1; TRBD1 agrees at 9 bases. CDR3 length equals 15 residues. The germline V gene encodes CDR1 SQVTM and CDR2 ANQGSEA. CDR3 bases: TGCAGCGTTGAGCCGGGACAGGGCCCGAACACTGAACCTTTCTTT. It is translated as CSVEPGQGPNTEPFF.

As DNA, the CDR3 is TGTGCCAGTAGCCCTTCCCCTACAGGGGGAGGCTACACCTTC. Encoded protein: CASSPSPTGGGYTF. The J gene is TRBJ1-2, the V gene TRBV19, with 8 bases identical to TRBD1. CDR1 LNHDA and CDR2 SQIVND come from the germline V gene (reference sequence). This CDR3 is built from 14 residues. V lost 6 bases to trimming and J lost 8 bases; unmatched junction nucleotides: 11.

This clonotype was counted between two and nine times. The chain is built from TRBV27 and TRBJ2-2; D not resolved. Germline V gene lookup returns CDR1 MNHEY and CDR2 SMNVEV (reference sequence). V was clipped by 3 bases and J by 6 bases, with 5 bases between them. This CDR3 has 12 residues. The CDR3 sequence: CASSFHSGELFF. The DNA of the CDR3 is TGTGCCAGCAGTTTTCACTCCGGGGAGCTGTTTTTT.